Presented here are 8 T cell receptor beta chains from one specimen sequenced in a study of T cells in Graves' hyperthyroidism and ophthalmopathy. TCR beta CDR3 regions were amplified from RNA. The TCR CDR3 first-round RT-PCR relied on the HTBI primer set. TCRdb passed the multiplex PCR reads through MiXCR, listing each CDR3 protein once. Counted here are 530,000 or so distinct CDR3 sequences, just over 45% occurring once; the ten biggest clones make up about 8.3%. Sequences were obtained from peripheral blood or thyroid tissue (not recorded which). The source is a woman in her late teens or twenties with Graves' hyperthyroidism.

This clonotype was observed a single time. V usage is TRBV25-1 and J usage is TRBJ2-7, with 12 bases lining up with TRBD2. The trim removed 5 bases at V and 7 bases at J, leaving 9 bases unmatched. Germline loops: CDR1 MGHDK, CDR2 SYGVNS. The CDR3 contains 15 residues. The CDR3 DNA reads TGTGCCAGCAGTTCTTTGCTAGCGGGAGGGCCTGAGCAGTACTTC. Translation gives CASSSLLAGGPEQYF.

On this clonotype itself: One end of the junction does not line up with germline, which may come from a read error. V and J are TRBV25-1 and TRBJ2-7; the D gene could be TRBD1 or TRBD2 (6 bases each). Germline CDR1 MGHDK, CDR2 SYGVNS. The CDR3 has 14 residues. The CDR3 spells CASSEFGGSHEQYF. CDR3 bases: TGTGCCAGCAGTGAATTCGGGGGCTCCCACGAGCAGTACTTC.

This clonotype occurred many times. The chain has TRBV6-2 or TRBV6-3 and TRBJ1-2; D is uncertain. Per the germline V gene, CDR1 is MNHEY and CDR2 is SVGEGT. With 6 bases removed from V and 0 bases from J, the gap between germline ends came to 11 bases. The CDR3 contains 14 residues. CDR3 coding DNA: TGTGCCAGCAGCTTCCGGGAGTCTAACTATGGCTACACCTTC. Protein product: CASSFRESNYGYTF.

The genes are TRBV12-5 and TRBJ2-5, with 11 bases matching TRBD1. The trim removed 3 bases at V and 11 bases at J, leaving 8 bases unmatched. The germline CDR1 and CDR2 sequences are LGHNT and FRNRAP. CDR3 size: 14 residues. The CDR3 nucleotides are TGTGCTAGTGGTTTCGCGGGGACAGGGGGGAATCAGTACTTC. Its translation: CASGFAGTGGNQYF.

This clonotype occurred many times. The chain couples TRBV6-2 or TRBV6-3 to TRBJ1-2; 7 nucleotides match TRBD1. Looked up from germline, CDR1 is MNHEY and CDR2 is SVGEGT. With V trimmed by 2 bases and J by 2 bases, 14 bases remained unmatched. The CDR3 runs to 18 residues. CDR3 coding DNA: TGTGCCAGCAGTTACGAATCATCTACGGGACAGTTGAACTATGGCTACACCTTC. This gives the protein CASSYESSTGQLNYGYTF.

This clonotype was observed at least ten times. The V gene is TRBV6-1, the J gene TRBJ2-7; D possibly corresponds to TRBD1 (6 bases). Germline assignment: CDR1 MNHNS and CDR2 SASEGT. V shed 8 bases and J shed 3 bases, with 14 bases lying between them. This CDR3 region has 13 residues. CDR3 sequence reads: CASGERTDYEQYF. In nucleotides, the CDR3 is TGTGCCAGCGGAGAAAGGACAGACTACGAGCAGTACTTC.

This clonotype was found many times. V is TRBV12-3 or TRBV12-4 and J is TRBJ2-5; the D is unclear. This CDR3 has 15 amino acids. V gave up 2 bases and J gave up 4 bases, with 14 bases separating them. The CDR3 reads CASSLYLDFTETQYF. In DNA, the CDR3 is TGTGCCAGCAGTTTATACCTGGATTTTACAGAGACCCAGTACTTC.

This chain uses TRBV10-1 with TRBJ1-1; D gene unclear. The CDR3 is 9 amino acids. Germline-derived CDR1 and CDR2 are WNHNN and SYGVQD (reference sequence). In DNA, the CDR3 is TGCGCGGAAGATACTGAAGCTTTCTTT. Amino acids: CAEDTEAFF.